This T cell receptor (beta chain) stems from a study of T cells in Graves' hyperthyroidism and ophthalmopathy. About the research overall: Staff took peripheral blood when the initial diagnosis was made, before any treatment began.

Investigators excluded patients with uncontrolled infection, other autoimmune disease, pregnancy or lactation. It was 10 ml of fresh peripheral blood that supplied the PBMCs. This clonotype has only a few counts. As yet, its antigen is unknown. J was trimmed by 8 bases and V by 0 bases; bases with no gene match: 7. Per germline, CDR1 MGHRA and CDR2 YSYEKL. This CDR3 has 15 residues. Researchers took RNA transcripts and amplified the TCR beta CDR3 regions from them. HTBI primers were employed in a first-round RT-PCR of the TCR CDR3. TCRdb called the multiplex PCR reads again in MiXCR, with one record for every CDR3 protein. There are hundreds of thousands of distinct CDR3 sequences in the sample; more than 12% occur only once, and under 15% lies in the top ten. General study points: The model identified upcoming ophthalmopathy a median approximately six months ahead of onset.

The chain combines TRBV4-1 with TRBJ2-4; the match to TRBD1 covers 7 bases. The clonotype was recovered from a woman aged 45-60 years with Graves' ophthalmopathy. The sequencing input was blood. CDR3 nucleotide sequence: TGCGCCAGCAGCCAAGAGTTGCAGGGGGTTTACATTCAGTACTTC. Translation: CASSQELQGVYIQYF.